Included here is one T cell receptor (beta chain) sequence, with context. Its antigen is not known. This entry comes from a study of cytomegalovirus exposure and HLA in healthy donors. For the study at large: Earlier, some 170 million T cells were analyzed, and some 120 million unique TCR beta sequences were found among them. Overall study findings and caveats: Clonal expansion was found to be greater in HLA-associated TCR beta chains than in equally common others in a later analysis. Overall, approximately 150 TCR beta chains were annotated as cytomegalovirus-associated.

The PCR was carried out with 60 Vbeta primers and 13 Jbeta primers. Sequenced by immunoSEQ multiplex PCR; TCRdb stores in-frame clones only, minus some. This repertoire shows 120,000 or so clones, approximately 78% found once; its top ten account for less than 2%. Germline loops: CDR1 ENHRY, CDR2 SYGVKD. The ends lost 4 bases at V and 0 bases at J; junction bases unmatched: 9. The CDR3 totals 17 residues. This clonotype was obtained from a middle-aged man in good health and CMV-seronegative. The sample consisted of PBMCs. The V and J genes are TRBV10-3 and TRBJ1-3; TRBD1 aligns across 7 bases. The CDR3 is CAISGVDRPSSGNTIYF. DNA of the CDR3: TGTGCCATCAGTGGCGTGGACAGGCCGAGCTCTGGAAACACCATATATTTT.